Shown below are 8 T cell receptor beta chains from a single sample sequenced in a study of blood T cell repertoires in COVID-19. Using immunoSEQ multiplex PCR, the repertoire was profiled, and TCRdb retains in-frame clones only, with some absent. The sample carries more than 100,000 clones, more than 70% recorded once. The sequencing input was peripheral blood. The source of these receptors is a woman aged 25 to 39 who had recovered from COVID-19.

In DNA form, the CDR3 reads TGTGCCAGCAGCTCGGGACTAGCGGGAGGGCCGACAGATACGCAGTATTTT. The encoded protein is CASSSGLAGGPTDTQYF. The chain is built from TRBV5-6 and TRBJ2-3; 16 nucleotides match TRBD2. The CDR3 runs to 17 residues. Germline V lookup: CDR1 SGHDT, CDR2 YYEEEE. The V and J ends lost 3 bases and 3 bases, in that order; junction bases with no gene match: 4.

V and J are TRBV6-5 and TRBJ2-1, with a weak D call TRBD1 (6 bases). The CDR3 totals 13 residues. Germline CDR1 MNHEY, CDR2 SVGAGI. For the CDR3, the DNA is TGTACCACAAGGCCGACAGGCGTCGGTGAGCAGTTCTTC. Translated, it gives CTTRPTGVGEQFF.

The chain employs TRBV13 and TRBJ2-4; 10 positions agree with TRBD1. Looked up from germline, CDR1 is PRHDT and CDR2 is FYEKMQ (reference sequence). The J segment lost 1 base and the V segment lost 1 base, leaving 13 bases of the junction unmatched. The CDR3 is 20 residues long. The DNA for the CDR3 is TGTGCCAGCAGCTTAGAAGTCAGGGACAGGGGCCTTATCGCCAAAAACATTCAGTACTTC. This codes for CASSLEVRDRGLIAKNIQYF.

The rearrangement uses TRBV9 and TRBJ2-3, with 8 nucleotides matching TRBD2. This CDR3 has 17 residues. Germline loops: CDR1 SGDLS, CDR2 YYNGEE. V trimming: 4 bases; J trimming: 8 bases; junction bases outside the gene matches: 18. Here the CDR3 DNA reads TGTGCCAGCAGCCCCTCGGGGAGCGGGGGCCACGCGAGTACGCAGTATTTT. It encodes CASSPSGSGGHASTQYF.

The chain couples TRBV6-5 to TRBJ1-5; no clear D. The V gene lost 4 bases and the J gene lost 5 bases, with 9 bases spanning the gap. This CDR3 region has 13 residues. Germline V lookup: CDR1 MNHEY, CDR2 SVGAGI. The DNA for the CDR3 is TGTGCCAGCAGTTCCCGCCCGGATCAGCCCCAGCATTTT. Translating it yields CASSSRPDQPQHF.

The chain has TRBV11-2 and TRBJ2-2; 8 bases are shared with TRBD1. V shed 3 bases, J shed 1 base, and the junction held 1 base outside the gene matches. The CDR3 is 15 residues long. Germline values: CDR1 SGHAT, CDR2 FQNNGV. This CDR3 is CASSFGQGNTGELFF. In DNA, the CDR3 is TGTGCCAGCAGCTTTGGACAGGGGAACACCGGGGAGCTGTTTTTT.

The V call is TRBV18, the J call TRBJ1-1; D gene unclear. V was clipped by 1 base and J by 9 bases, with 12 bases between them. Germline lookup yields CDR1 KGHSH and CDR2 LQKENI. The CDR3 length is 13 residues. The CDR3 reads CASSPRVQSKAFF. CDR3 in DNA: TGTGCCAGCTCACCACGGGTACAGTCCAAAGCTTTCTTT.

This chain links TRBV7-3 with TRBJ1-1; no definite D call. The CDR3 is 15 amino acids. Germline-derived CDR1 and CDR2 are SGHTA and FQGTGA. Trimming cost V 1 base and J 1 base, with 10 bases left between them. DNA for the CDR3: TGTGCCAGCAGCTTAATGCCTGAGGGGAACACTGAAGCTTTCTTT. It codes for CASSLMPEGNTEAFF.